A selection of T cell receptor beta chains follows, all from one sample in a study of response to subunit inactivated influenza vaccine. TCRdb re-called the RT-PCR reads with MiXCR, one entry per CDR3 protein. The table shows roughly 160,000 distinct CDR3 sequences, with approximately 11% occurring only once. Material: non-naive T cells sorted from PBMCs, obtained more than 35 days after vaccination. The source is a middle-aged man who received an inactivated influenza vaccine. The CDR3 runs from the conserved cysteine through the conserved F or W. The D gene is left open where the match is weak. Rows give clone size only sometimes, using once, few, many, or a class for an expanded clone.

cdr3_aa cdr3_nt v_call d_call clone_size j_call
CASAGDGGIQYF TGTGCCAGTGCGGGAGACGGGGGCATTCAGTACTTC TRBV28 TRBD2 NA TRBJ2-4
CASSLLRGPEGQAQHF TGTGCCAGCAGTCTCCTTCGGGGTCCTGAGGGTCAGGCCCAGCATTTT TRBV28 NA NA TRBJ1-5
CSARIETQYF TGCAGTGCTAGAATAGAGACCCAGTACTTC TRBV20-1 NA few TRBJ2-5
CASSSGVNTGELFF TGTGCCAGCAGCTCCGGAGTGAACACCGGGGAGCTGTTTTTT TRBV11-2 NA many TRBJ2-2
CASSESYAGELFF TGCGCCAGCAGTGAGTCTTACGCCGGGGAGCTGTTTTTT TRBV10-1 NA many TRBJ2-2
CASSRSLLNTEAFF TGTGCCAGCAGCCGGAGCCTGCTGAACACTGAAGCTTTCTTT TRBV7-9 NA NA TRBJ1-1
CCVGISWGALCSNQPQHF TGCTGCGTTGGAATATCTTGGGGGGCACTGTGTAGCAATCAGCCCCAGCATTTT TRBV29-1 NA NA TRBJ1-5
CASSPPAVYSYNEQFF TGTGCCAGCAGTCCCCCAGCCGTATACTCCTACAATGAGCAGTTCTTC TRBV12-3/TRBV12-4 NA NA TRBJ2-1
CATSSDRPDTQYF TGTGCCACCTCGTCGGACAGGCCAGATACGCAGTATTTT TRBV10-3 TRBD1 NA TRBJ2-3
CASSLGQLFQPQHF TGTGCCAGCAGTTTGGGACAGCTGTTTCAGCCCCAGCATTTT TRBV6-2/TRBV6-3 TRBD1 NA TRBJ1-5
CASSQALGLGGHSNQPQHF TGCGCCAGCAGCCAAGCCTTGGGACTAGGAGGACATAGCAATCAGCCCCAGCATTTT TRBV4-1 NA many TRBJ1-5
CASSPGQGALAEAFF TGTGCCAGCAGCCCTGGACAGGGGGCTCTTGCTGAAGCTTTCTTT TRBV7-9 TRBD1 few TRBJ1-1
CASSLLHRPPTYEQYF TGTGCCAGCAGCTTACTCCACAGGCCCCCCACCTACGAGCAGTACTTC TRBV11-2 NA many TRBJ2-7
CASSLSLQETQYF TGTGCCAGCAGCTTGTCCCTACAAGAGACCCAGTACTTC TRBV5-5 NA few TRBJ2-5
CASSVVASGSNGEQYF TGTGCCAGCAGCGTAGTTGCTAGCGGGAGTAACGGGGAGCAGTACTTC TRBV9 TRBD2 many TRBJ2-7